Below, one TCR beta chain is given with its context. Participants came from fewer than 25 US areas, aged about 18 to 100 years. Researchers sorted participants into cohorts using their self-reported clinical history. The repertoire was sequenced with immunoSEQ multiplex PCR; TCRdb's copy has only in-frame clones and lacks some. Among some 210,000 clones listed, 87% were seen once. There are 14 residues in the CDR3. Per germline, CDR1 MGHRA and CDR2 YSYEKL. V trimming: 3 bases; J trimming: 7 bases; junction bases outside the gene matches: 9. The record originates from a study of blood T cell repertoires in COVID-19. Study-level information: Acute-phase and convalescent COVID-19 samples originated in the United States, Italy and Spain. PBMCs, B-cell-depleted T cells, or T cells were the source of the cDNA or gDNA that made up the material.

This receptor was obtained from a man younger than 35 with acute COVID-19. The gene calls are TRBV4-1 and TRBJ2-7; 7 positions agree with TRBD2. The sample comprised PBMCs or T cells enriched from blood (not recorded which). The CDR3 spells CASSHGGSLGEQYF. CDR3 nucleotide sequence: TGCGCCAGCAGCCATGGCGGGAGTTTGGGTGAGCAGTACTTC.